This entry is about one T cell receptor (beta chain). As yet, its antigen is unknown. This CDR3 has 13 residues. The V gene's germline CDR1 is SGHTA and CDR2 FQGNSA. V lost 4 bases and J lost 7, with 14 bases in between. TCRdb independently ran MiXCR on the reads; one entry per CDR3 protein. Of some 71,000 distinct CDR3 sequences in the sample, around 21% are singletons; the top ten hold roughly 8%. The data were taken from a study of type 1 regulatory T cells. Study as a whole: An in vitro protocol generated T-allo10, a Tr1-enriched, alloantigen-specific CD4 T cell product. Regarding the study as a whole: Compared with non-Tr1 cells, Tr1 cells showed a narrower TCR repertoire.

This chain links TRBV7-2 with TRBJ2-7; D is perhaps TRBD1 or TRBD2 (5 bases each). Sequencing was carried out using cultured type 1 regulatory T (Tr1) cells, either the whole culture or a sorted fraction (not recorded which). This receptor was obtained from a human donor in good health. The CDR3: CASSSLPGREQYF. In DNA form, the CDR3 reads TGTGCCAGCAGCTCCCTCCCGGGACGTGAGCAGTACTTC.